This T cell receptor (beta chain) was identified during a study of T-cell memory formation after mild COVID-19 (dated by TCRdb to 2020 to 2022). Describing the broader study: TCR sequence clusters from the two donors were found to be largely donor specific. T-cell clones expanding and contracting after mild COVID-19 in two donors were tracked by longitudinal TCRalpha and TCRbeta repertoire sequencing. Two young, previously healthy adult volunteers, one female and one male, were included in the cohort.

Sequencing was carried out with an Illumina NovaSeq 6000. TCRalpha and TCRbeta cDNA libraries were built by 5'RACE with constant-segment primers, adding sample barcodes and unique molecular identifiers. RNA was extracted from every sample with Trizol reagent. Amplification of the libraries took two PCR steps, and the second step added a second sample barcode plus Illumina TruSeq adapters. Sequencing of libraries was performed on an Illumina NovaSeq with 2 x 150 bp paired-end reads. In the original analysis: The reads were demultiplexed and collapsed into UMI-guided consensus sequences using migec v1.2.7. Using mixcr v2.1.11, UMI consensuses were aligned to TRA and TRB V and J templates and then assembled into clonotypes. A clonotype was counted as expanded or contracted only when both edgeR and NoisET called the clonotype significant, with the noise models trained on biological replicates. For edgeR calls, the cutoffs were a false discovery rate-adjusted p below 0.01 and a log2 fold-change threshold of 1. As an exploratory analysis of dynamics, max-normalized trajectories of the 1000 most abundant clonotypes were examined by PCA with hierarchical clustering. Separately sequenced CD4+ and CD8+ repertoires were used to assign a CD4 or CD8 phenotype to each responding clone. The public sequencing data were trimmed at Q25 with fastp and processed into clonotypes with MiXCR by TCRdb, which kept only in-frame beta chains. Identical CDR3 proteins give one entry, which carries the most common genes and DNA. The V and J calls were not made by the authors but by TCRdb's processing. This sample holds about 130,000 distinct CDR3 sequences; approximately 5.9% were observed only once. 2% to 2.5% of the sample belongs to the ten largest clones.

This clonotype has just a few counts. What this receptor recognizes is not known. No clone much larger than this one lies a single base away; base qualities are absent. Ficoll-Paque density gradient centrifugation was used to isolate PBMCs. Study-wide conclusions, independent of this receptor: Some responding clones were detected in pre-infection memory, which suggested that pre-existing cross-reactive memory T cells had joined the SARS-CoV-2 response. The study included only a couple of mild cases, and larger cohorts that include severe cases with pre-infection samples were judged to be necessary. Whether the second-wave clones peaking on day 37 were SARS-CoV-2 specific was not confirmed. Contracting CD4+ clones were found mainly in CM and EM memory subsets, while CD8+ clones were enriched in EMRA. Balanced CD4/CD8 phenotypes were observed for clones contracting from day 15 to 85, whereas a bias towards CD4+ was observed for a second wave of clones expanding from day 15 to 37.

The source is an adult woman who had mild COVID-19 (a few samples of this study predate the infection). The sample titles of this study are shuffled in the database, so cell type and time point are left out; the donor was told from shared clones. Material: PBMCs or a T cell subset sorted from them (not recorded which).

The CDR3 here reads CASSSSIAGLAGGQETQYF. DNA sequence: TGTGCCAGCAGCTCATCCATAGCCGGACTAGCGGGAGGCCAAGAGACCCAGTACTTC. The V and J genes are TRBV13 and TRBJ2-5, with TRBD2 matching 14 junction bases. Compared with germline, V lacks 4 bases and J lacks 1 base; bases without a gene match: 11. From a lookup of the germline V gene (reference sequence), CDR1 and CDR2 are PRHDT and FYEKMQ. Including the terminal cysteine and phenylalanine, the CDR3 comprises 19 residues. Only the CDR3 portion is preserved as DNA: 57 bases, with reading frame beginning at the first base. This CDR3, with the reference TRBV13 and TRBJ2-5 proteins standing in past its ends, gives the full variable domain AAGVIQSPRHLIKEKRETATLKCYPIPRHDTVYWYQQGPGQDPQFLISFYEKMQSDKGSIPDRFSAQQFSDYHSELNMSSLELGDSALYFCASSSSIAGLAGGQETQYFGPGTRLLVL.